This TCR beta chain was sequenced in a study of shared clonotypes between healthy human individuals. The CDR3 runs 15 residues. In germline, CDR1 is SGHTA, CDR2 FQGTGA. V was clipped by 6 bases and J by 0 bases, with 11 bases between them. Data came from immunoSEQ multiplex PCR; TCRdb stores just in-frame clones and leaves some out. The table records about 710,000 clones, about three quarters of them present only once. The material sequenced was memory CD4+ T cells sorted from blood. As for subset: CD45RA-negative fraction. This sequence was found in a woman in her 30s in good health. This chain joins TRBV7-3 and TRBJ2-2; D uncertain. The CDR3 DNA follows: TGTGCCAGCAGGTCTAGAGCCGCGAACACCGGGGAGCTGTTTTTT. Translation gives CASRSRAANTGELFF.